Following are 29 T cell receptor beta chains from one sample sequenced in a study of T cell changes during pregnancy in multiple sclerosis. Using immunoSEQ multiplex PCR, the repertoire was profiled, and TCRdb retains in-frame clones only, with some absent. The sample contains more than 65,000 clones, roughly nine tenths of which appear only once. The sample was CD4+ T cells from peripheral blood mononuclear cells, taken before pregnancy. The receptors shown here come from a female donor with multiple sclerosis, enrolled in a pregnancy study.

This chain uses TRBV7-2 with TRBJ2-7; 15 nucleotides match TRBD2. V shed 3 bases, J shed 6 bases, and the junction held 0 bases outside the gene matches. The CDR3 length is 14 residues. Looked up from germline, CDR1 is SGHTA and CDR2 is FQGNSA. CDR3 nucleotide sequence: TGTGCCAGCAGCTTGGGACTAGCGGGAGGCGAGCAGTACTTC. It yields the protein CASSLGLAGGEQYF.

The rearrangement joins TRBV9 to TRBJ1-6; 8 nucleotides line up with TRBD1. CDR3 length: 15 residues. With 5 bases clipped from V and 9 bases from J, the junction kept 10 bases outside the gene matches. Germline CDR1 is SGDLS and CDR2 is YYNGEE. The CDR3 loop is CASSHQGALSSPLHF. CDR3 nucleotides: TGTGCCAGCAGTCATCAGGGGGCGCTTAGTTCACCCCTCCACTTT.

This clone was found once. The chain's CDR3 is CASSATSGGASEQFF. The CDR3, as DNA: TGTGCCAGCAGCGCCACTAGCGGGGGGGCATCTGAGCAGTTCTTC. V gene TRBV7-9 combines with J gene TRBJ2-1; 13 bases map to TRBD2. V lost 5 bases to trimming and J lost 9 bases; unmatched junction nucleotides: 7. The CDR3 extends over 15 amino acids. CDR1 SEHNR and CDR2 FQNEAQ come from the germline V gene (reference sequence).

The rearrangement links TRBV15 to TRBJ2-5; no clear D gene. V was cut by 3 bases and J by 0 bases, with 14 bases left in between. The CDR3 extends over 16 amino acids. Germline values: CDR1 LNHNV, CDR2 YYDKDF (reference sequence). The CDR3 spells CATSSPLTAYQETQYF. Here the CDR3 DNA reads TGTGCCACCAGCAGCCCTCTCACTGCGTACCAAGAGACCCAGTACTTC. The whole variable domain, filled in from reference TRBV15 and TRBJ2-5, reads DAMVIQNPRYQVTQFGKPVTLSCSQTLNHNVMYWYQQKSSQAPKLLFHYYDKDFNNEADTPDNFQSRRPNTSFCFLDIRSPGLGDTAMYLCATSSPLTAYQETQYFGPGTRLLVL.

The gene calls are TRBV28 and TRBJ2-7; 11 bases fit TRBD1. This CDR3 contains 15 residues. Germline V gene sequence: CDR1 MDHEN, CDR2 SYDVKM. The V segment lost 3 bases and the J segment 4 bases; nucleotides outside the gene matches: 5. CDR3: CASSFGTGGLYEQYF. Here the CDR3 DNA reads TGTGCCAGCAGTTTCGGGACAGGGGGTTTATACGAGCAGTACTTC.

CDR3 DNA sequence: TGCGCCAGCAGCCAAGATTTGAGCGGGAGAGGGAGCACAGATACGCAGTATTTT. It codes for CASSQDLSGRGSTDTQYF. The chain is built from TRBV4-1 and TRBJ2-3, with 8 positions matching TRBD2. Trimming took 0 bases from V and 0 from J; bases not matched to a gene: 8. CDR1 is MGHRA and CDR2 is YSYEKL in the germline V gene. The CDR3 is made up of 18 amino acids.

The chain is built from TRBV21-1 and TRBJ2-2; TRBD2 was called by the table and not checked on the DNA. TRBV21-1 is labeled a pseudogene. The CDR3 has 15 amino acids. The DNA of the CDR3 is TGTGCCAGCAGCGGGAGGGCAGAGTGGACCGGGGAGCTGTTTTTT. Translating gives CASSGRAEWTGELFF.

This chain uses TRBV27 with TRBJ2-6; D is perhaps TRBD1 (6 bases). This CDR3 region has 16 residues. Germline assignment: CDR1 MNHEY and CDR2 SMNVEV (reference sequence). V dropped 10 bases and J dropped 1 base, with 17 bases sitting between them. The CDR3 DNA sequence: TGTGCCACCTCCCCCCTTCAGGGGTCTGGGGCCAACGTCCTGACTTTC. Translated, it gives CATSPLQGSGANVLTF.

The rearrangement links TRBV19 to TRBJ1-2, with D possibly TRBD1 on 5 matching bases. This CDR3 has 14 amino acids. Trimming left V 5 bases short and J 1 base short, with 11 bases between. CDR1 is LNHDA, CDR2 SQIVND, per germline (reference sequence). CDR3 sequence reads: CASSFLQVNYGYTF. The CDR3 DNA reads TGTGCCAGTAGTTTCTTACAGGTTAACTATGGCTACACCTTC. Using reference TRBV19 and TRBJ1-2 for the parts outside the CDR3, the full variable domain is DGGITQSPKYLFRKEGQNVTLSCEQNLNHDAMYWYRQDPGQGLRLIYYSQIVNDFQKGDIAEGYSVSREKKESFPLTVTSAQKNPTAFYLCASSFLQVNYGYTFGSGTRLTVV.

The V call is TRBV30, the J call TRBJ2-3; 9 bases are a match to TRBD2. After removal of 4 bases from V and 3 bases from J, the junction contained 17 bases not matched to a gene. Germline CDR1 and CDR2: GTSNPN and SVGIG (reference sequence). This CDR3 has 18 amino acids. The chain's CDR3 is CAWMAPSGGPGGTDTQYF. The CDR3 region has the DNA TGTGCCTGGATGGCGCCGAGCGGGGGGCCCGGCGGGACAGATACGCAGTATTTT.

This chain links TRBV6-6 with TRBJ2-3, with TRBD2 identical over 13 bases. Germline V gives CDR1 MNHNY, CDR2 SVGAGI (reference sequence). The V and J ends lost 0 bases and 8 bases, in that order; junction bases with no gene match: 5. This CDR3 has 16 amino acids. The CDR3 sequence is CASSYSTSGGPGTQYF. For the CDR3, the DNA is TGTGCCAGCAGTTACTCGACTAGCGGGGGGCCAGGTACGCAGTATTTT.

V and J are TRBV19 and TRBJ2-3; D perhaps matches TRBD1 (6 bases). CDR1 and CDR2 (germline): LNHDA, SQIVND (reference sequence). This CDR3 is built from 16 residues. The germline V and J ends were trimmed by 5 bases and 0 bases, with 15 bases remaining between them. The CDR3 nucleotides read TGTGCCAGTAGTGTTAGGGGGACGTCTAGCACAGATACGCAGTATTTT. Translated: CASSVRGTSSTDTQYF.

The gene calls are TRBV11-2 and TRBJ2-7, with D possibly TRBD1 on 5 matching bases. Trimming took off 5 bases at V and 2 bases at J, with 13 bases between the two ends. The germline gives CDR1 SGHAT, CDR2 FQNNGV. CDR3 length equals 14 residues. CDR3 sequence: CASSPNQGPYEQYF. For the CDR3, the DNA is TGTGCCAGCAGCCCCAATCAGGGCCCCTACGAGCAGTACTTC.

The genes are TRBV2 and TRBJ1-4, with D tentatively TRBD1 (5 bases). Germline V gives CDR1 SNHLY, CDR2 FYNNEI. The CDR3 is 14 residues long. V was clipped by 6 bases and J by 5 bases, with 13 bases between them. The CDR3, as DNA: TGTGCCAGCAGGTTAGACAGTGGGAATGAAAAACTGTTTTTT. Amino acids: CASRLDSGNEKLFF.

The chain employs TRBV5-1 and TRBJ2-6; TRBD1 is a possible D gene (6 bases). Germline CDR1 is SGHRS and CDR2 is YFSETQ. V was pared by 4 bases and J by 0 bases, with 14 bases between. The CDR3 consists of 17 residues. CDR3: CASSRGWGSSGANVLTF. CDR3 in DNA: TGCGCCAGCAGCAGGGGGTGGGGAAGCTCTGGGGCCAACGTCCTGACTTTC.

This chain links TRBV30 with TRBJ1-2; the D is unclear. Germline CDR1 reads GTSNPN; CDR2 reads SVGIG (reference sequence). This CDR3 is built from 13 residues. Between the trimmed V and J ends, which lost 6 bases and 6 bases, there was a span of 17 bases. Here the CDR3 reads CACKELPPNGYTF. DNA of the CDR3: TGTGCCTGTAAGGAACTACCGCCTAATGGCTACACCTTC.

J is TRBJ2-1 and V is TRBV5-5; D is possibly TRBD2 (5 bases). This CDR3 has 13 amino acids. V shed 0 bases and J shed 9 bases, with 10 bases lying between them. Germline values: CDR1 SGHKS, CDR2 YYEKEE (reference sequence). The CDR3 nucleotides read TGTGCCAGCAGCTTGGGAGGAGGTCCTGAGCAGTTCTTC. Protein sequence: CASSLGGGPEQFF.

The J gene is TRBJ1-1, the V gene TRBV5-4; D may be TRBD1 (6 bases). CDR3 length equals 13 residues. Trimming stripped 6 bases from V and 2 bases from J, with 11 bases between. Germline-derived CDR1 and CDR2 are SGHNT and YYREEE (reference sequence). In DNA form, the CDR3 reads TGTGCCAGCACCTTACAGGGTAACACTGAAGCTTTCTTT. Translated, it gives CASTLQGNTEAFF.

This clone was detected once. The V call is TRBV7-8, the J call TRBJ2-3; 7 bases align to TRBD1. The CDR3 has 15 residues. The V and J ends lost 5 bases and 0 bases, in that order; junction bases with no gene match: 5. Germline values: CDR1 SGHVS, CDR2 FQNEAQ. The CDR3 sequence: CASSLTGVSTDTQYF. In nucleotides, the CDR3 is TGTGCCAGCAGCCTTACAGGGGTGAGCACAGATACGCAGTATTTT.

This chain connects TRBV27 to TRBJ2-3; the D gene is possibly TRBD2 (5 bases). Between the trimmed V and J ends, which lost 2 bases and 6 bases, there was a span of 18 bases. Per the germline V gene, CDR1 is MNHEY and CDR2 is SMNVEV (reference sequence). The CDR3 sequence is 16 residues long. The CDR3 sequence is CASSLRWLAPSDTQYF. The DNA for the CDR3 is TGTGCCAGCAGTTTACGGTGGCTAGCCCCTTCTGATACGCAGTATTTT.

The chain joins TRBV28 to TRBJ1-5, with 7 bases matching TRBD1. The germline V gene encodes CDR1 MDHEN and CDR2 SYDVKM. With 4 bases clipped from V and 4 bases from J, the junction kept 10 bases outside the gene matches. The CDR3 is 16 amino acids. CDR3 region: CASSSLRRGQNQPQHF. CDR3 DNA sequence: TGTGCCAGCAGTTCCCTCCGGAGGGGACAGAATCAGCCCCAGCATTTT.

The chain has TRBV18 and TRBJ1-2; possible D gene TRBD1, 6 bases. The CDR3 contains 13 residues. Trimming shortened V by 2 bases and J by 2 bases, and 6 bases separated the two germline ends. Germline CDR1 KGHSH, CDR2 LQKENI. The CDR3 sequence is CASSPGTNYGYTF. The CDR3 region has the DNA TGTGCCAGCTCACCAGGGACAAACTATGGCTACACCTTC.

The rearrangement uses TRBV7-7 and TRBJ2-5; tentative D call: TRBD2 (5 bases). Germline CDR1 is SSHAT and CDR2 is FNYEAQ (reference sequence). Trimming took off 4 bases at V and 2 bases at J, with 14 bases between the two ends. CDR3 length: 15 amino acids. This chain's CDR3 is CASSSLTGSQETQYF. The CDR3 DNA reads as TGTGCCAGCAGCTCTCTTACGGGGTCTCAAGAGACCCAGTACTTC.

V usage is TRBV5-4 and J usage is TRBJ1-4; TRBD1 is a possible D gene (6 bases). The ends were cut back, 2 bases at V and 8 bases at J, with 10 bases in the middle. From germline, CDR1 is SGHNT and CDR2 YYREEE (reference sequence). There are 13 residues in the CDR3. The CDR3: CASSLWGREKLFF. The CDR3 region has the DNA TGTGCCAGCAGCTTATGGGGGCGGGAAAAACTGTTTTTT.

This clone has a single count. V gene TRBV28 combines with J gene TRBJ1-1; D is uncertain. CDR1 is MDHEN and CDR2 is SYDVKM in the germline V gene. V lost 7 bases, J lost 0 bases, and 9 bases lay in between. This CDR3 spans 13 amino acids. The CDR3 region is CASTNSLNTEAFF. In DNA, the CDR3 is TGTGCCAGCACAAACAGCCTGAACACTGAAGCTTTCTTT.

The chain uses TRBV7-9 and TRBJ2-7; 9 bases map to TRBD1. The CDR3 spans 15 residues. Germline CDR1 SEHNR, CDR2 FQNEAQ (reference sequence). After removal of 1 base from V and 1 base from J, the junction contained 2 bases not matched to a gene. Written as DNA, the CDR3 is TGTGCCAGCAGCTTAGAAGACAGGGGGTCCTACGAGCAGTACTTC. Translating it yields CASSLEDRGSYEQYF. Combining the CDR3 with reference TRBV7-9 and TRBJ2-7 gives the whole variable domain DTGVSQNPRHKITKRGQNVTFRCDPISEHNRLYWYRQTLGQGPEFLTYFQNEAQLEKSRLLSDRFSAERPKGSFSTLEIQRTEQGDSAMYLCASSLEDRGSYEQYFGPGTRLTVT.

The CDR3 sequence: CASRTGGWGEQYF. For the CDR3, the DNA is TGTGCCAGTCGTACAGGGGGGTGGGGCGAGCAGTACTTC. The V and J genes are TRBV2 and TRBJ2-7; 8 bases are a match to TRBD1. Germline V gives CDR1 SNHLY, CDR2 FYNNEI. The CDR3 is made up of 13 amino acids. V lost 9 bases and J lost 6; bases outside the gene matches: 10.

In DNA, the CDR3 is TGCGCCAGCAGCCGTGAAACAGACCGTGGCTACACCTTC. Amino acid sequence: CASSRETDRGYTF. The chain links TRBV5-1 to TRBJ1-2; D gene uncertain. This CDR3 is 13 amino acids long. Trimming took off 4 bases at V and 7 bases at J, with 14 bases between the two ends. Looked up from germline, CDR1 is SGHRS and CDR2 is YFSETQ.

This chain uses TRBV5-1 with TRBJ2-5; 7 bases fit TRBD1. The germline V gene has CDR1 SGHRS and CDR2 YFSETQ. This CDR3 region has 14 residues. V dropped 3 bases and J dropped 2; count of bases not matched to a gene: 4. The CDR3 DNA reads as TGCGCCAGCAGCTCACCGGGACAGCAAGAGACCCAGTACTTC. Encoded protein: CASSSPGQQETQYF.